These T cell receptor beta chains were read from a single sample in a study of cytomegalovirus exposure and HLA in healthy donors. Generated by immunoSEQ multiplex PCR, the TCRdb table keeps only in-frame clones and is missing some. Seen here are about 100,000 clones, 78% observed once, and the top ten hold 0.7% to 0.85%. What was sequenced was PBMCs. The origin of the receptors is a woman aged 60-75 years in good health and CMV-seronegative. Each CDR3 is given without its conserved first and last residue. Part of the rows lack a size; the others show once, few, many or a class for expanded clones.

ASSFDRQEPQH	TRBJ1-5	TRBV7-2	11	-
ASSGRTATNTGELF	TRBJ2-2	TRBV19	14	-
ASSARDRAYNEQF	TRBJ2-1	TRBV7-2	13	-
ATSTIGTGYTEAF	TRBJ1-1	TRBV15	13	-
ASSPGLVLGNTIY	TRBJ1-3	TRBV5-6	13	-
ASSLYGTGYEQY	TRBJ2-7	TRBV5-6	12	-
ASSLDGGQETQY	TRBJ2-5	TRBV5-1	12	-
ASSWTGLSDGYT	TRBJ1-2	TRBV6-5	12	-
AIMGTSPNEQF	TRBJ2-1	TRBV10-3	11	-
ASSQVNIASNQPQH	TRBJ1-5	TRBV4-1	14	-
ASSLQASHEQY	TRBJ2-7	TRBV7-2	11	-
ASSESGQGAST	TRBJ1-2	TRBV10-2	11	-
ASSSEGGTGELF	TRBJ2-2	TRBV5-1	12	-
ASTTTGGLWNTEAF	TRBJ1-1	TRBV28	14	-
ASSLLASAYGYT	TRBJ1-2	TRBV5-6	12	few
ASSLQVTGELF	TRBJ2-2	TRBV5-6	11	-
AWSWGQGVTGELF	TRBJ2-2	TRBV30	13	-
ASSTSGPGAF	TRBJ1-1	TRBV19	10	-
ASSVSSDSTDTQY	TRBJ2-3	TRBV9	13	-
ASSYQGTSSYNEQF	TRBJ2-1	TRBV6-6	14	once
ASSLAGEVGYGYT	TRBJ1-2	TRBV7-9	13	-
ASSSTSYTPYEQY	TRBJ2-7	TRBV13	13	-
ASSSGRSNQPQH	TRBJ1-5	TRBV6-5	12	-
ASSQDTVEKLF	TRBJ1-4	TRBV4-3	11	few